This entry describes one TCR beta chain. The target antigen is unknown. PCR was performed using 60 Vbeta and 13 Jbeta primers. Sequencing was performed with immunoSEQ multiplex PCR; in TCRdb, only in-frame clones are kept and a portion is missing. The sample lists around 80,000 clones, around 60% occurring once. The sample belongs to a study of cytomegalovirus exposure and HLA in healthy donors. Study results and limitations: In a later analysis, HLA-C alleles had the fewest associated TCRs, DRB1 alleles the most. Only CMV serostatus was available as immune exposure information. An analysis that came later showed most CMV-associated TCR beta chains appearing HLA-restricted. Reports indicated that the classifier achieved high specificity and sensitivity in diagnosing cytomegalovirus status.

The germline V gene has CDR1 GTSNPN and CDR2 SVGIG (reference sequence). Trimming pared 0 bases from V and 8 bases from J, leaving 13 bases between. The CDR3 contains 14 residues. This receptor was obtained from a male donor in good health and CMV-seropositive. J is TRBJ2-2 and V is TRBV30; a possible D gene is TRBD2 (5 bases). Input material: PBMCs. The CDR3 loop reads CAWSVVRGAGELFF. The DNA for the CDR3 is TGTGCCTGGAGTGTAGTTCGGGGTGCGGGGGAGCTGTTTTTT.